This TCR beta chain appears in the sequencing data of a study of graft-versus-host responses after intestinal transplantation. This table comes from immunoSEQ multiplex PCR, and its TCRdb copy is limited to in-frame clones, with some not included. The sample yields 20,000 to 25,000 clones, around three fifths seen once. This CDR3 has 17 residues. Germline trimming cut 1 base from V and 1 base from J; bases unmatched to any gene: 8. Germline loops: CDR1 LNHDA, CDR2 SQIVND (reference sequence). The TCR sequence derives from a human patient who received an intestinal transplant. The chain links TRBV19 to TRBJ1-1; 8 nucleotides agree with TRBD1. The sequences come from alloreactive CD4+ T cells from a mixed lymphocyte reaction culture, collected before intestinal transplant. Described subset: CFSE-low proliferating T cells sorted from roughly 6-day pre-transplant mixed lymphocyte reaction (GvH or HvG direction). Here the CDR3 DNA reads TGTGCCAGTAGTATAGGATGGGACAGGATCCGGAACACTGAAGCTTTCTTT. Translated: CASSIGWDRIRNTEAFF.